These T cell receptor beta chains were read from a single sample in a study of blood T cell repertoires in COVID-19. The table came from immunoSEQ multiplex PCR; TCRdb's copy has only in-frame clones and leaves some out. Among about 160,000 clones listed, 80% were seen once. The material sequenced was PBMCs or T cells enriched from blood (not recorded which). The receptor set was obtained from an older woman who had recovered from COVID-19. Each CDR3 is given with its conserved first and last residue. A D gene is named only where the DNA matches it firmly. Expanded clones are given a class, and other clones once, few, many or no size at all.

J gene: TRBJ2-2
V gene: TRBV10-2
clone size: NA
D gene: TRBD2
CDR3 DNA: TGCGCCAGCAGGCGGGGGGTGAACACCGGGGAGCTGTTTTTT
CDR3 protein: CASRRGVNTGELFF

J gene: TRBJ2-7
V gene: TRBV2
clone size: NA
D gene: NA
CDR3 DNA: TGTGCCAGCAGTGGAGGCGGCTACGAGCAGTACTTC
CDR3 protein: CASSGGGYEQYF

J gene: TRBJ1-1
V gene: TRBV30
clone size: NA
D gene: NA
CDR3 DNA: TGTGCAGGACTTCGGGGGAACACTGAAGCTTTCTTT
CDR3 protein: CAGLRGNTEAFF

J gene: TRBJ1-5
V gene: TRBV30
clone size: NA
D gene: NA
CDR3 DNA: TGTGCCTCGCAGTCTCACAGCAATCAGCCCCAGCATTTT
CDR3 protein: CASQSHSNQPQHF

J gene: TRBJ2-1
V gene: TRBV15
clone size: NA
D gene: NA
CDR3 DNA: TGTGCCACCAGCAGAGCCCAGATATACTCCTACAATGAGCAGTTCTTC
CDR3 protein: CATSRAQIYSYNEQFF

J gene: TRBJ2-7
V gene: TRBV24-1
clone size: NA
D gene: NA
CDR3 DNA: TGTGCCACCAGTGATTTATACCCGGAGGGAAACGAGCAGTACTTC
CDR3 protein: CATSDLYPEGNEQYF

J gene: TRBJ2-7
V gene: TRBV6-2/TRBV6-3
clone size: NA
D gene: NA
CDR3 DNA: TGTGCCAGCGGCCTAATGTACGAGCAGTACTTC
CDR3 protein: CASGLMYEQYF

J gene: TRBJ1-2
V gene: TRBV30
clone size: NA
D gene: NA
CDR3 DNA: TGTGCCTGGAACCCGGGGAATTGGGATGGCTACACCTTC
CDR3 protein: CAWNPGNWDGYTF

J gene: TRBJ2-1
V gene: TRBV12-5
clone size: NA
D gene: NA
CDR3 DNA: TGTGCTAGTGGTTTGGTACTTGGCGGGTCATACAATGAGCAGTTCTTC
CDR3 protein: CASGLVLGGSYNEQFF

J gene: TRBJ2-3
V gene: TRBV5-1
clone size: NA
D gene: TRBD2
CDR3 DNA: TGCGCCAGCAGCCCCGGGACTAGCGGGAGCACAGATACGCAGTATTTT
CDR3 protein: CASSPGTSGSTDTQYF

J gene: TRBJ2-4
V gene: TRBV4-2
clone size: NA
D gene: TRBD1
CDR3 DNA: TGTGCCAGCAGCCAAGATCAATCCCGGACAGGAGAAAACATTCAGTACTTC
CDR3 protein: CASSQDQSRTGENIQYF

J gene: TRBJ2-7
V gene: TRBV4-1
clone size: NA
D gene: TRBD1
CDR3 DNA: TGCGCCAGCAGCCAGGGGAGACAGGGAAGCTACGAGCAGTACTTC
CDR3 protein: CASSQGRQGSYEQYF

J gene: TRBJ2-7
V gene: TRBV2
clone size: NA
D gene: NA
CDR3 DNA: TGTGCCAGCAGGACAGGCTCCTACGAGCAGTACTTC
CDR3 protein: CASRTGSYEQYF

J gene: TRBJ1-2
V gene: TRBV19
clone size: NA
D gene: TRBD1
CDR3 DNA: TGTGCCAGTAGTGCTGGACAGGGGCCCTATGGCTACACCTTC
CDR3 protein: CASSAGQGPYGYTF

J gene: TRBJ2-4
V gene: TRBV29-1
clone size: NA
D gene: TRBD1
CDR3 DNA: TGCAGCATAGGGACAGGGGGCTTTGGCAAAAACATTCAGTACTTC
CDR3 protein: CSIGTGGFGKNIQYF

J gene: TRBJ1-5
V gene: TRBV4-1
clone size: NA
D gene: TRBD1
CDR3 DNA: TGCGCCAGCAGCCAAAAACCCGGGACAGGGAACAATCAGCCCCAGCATTTT
CDR3 protein: CASSQKPGTGNNQPQHF

J gene: TRBJ1-1
V gene: TRBV27
clone size: NA
D gene: NA
CDR3 DNA: TGTGCCAGCAGTTTAAGTGGTAGGGGGAGAACTGAAGCTTTCTTT
CDR3 protein: CASSLSGRGRTEAFF

J gene: TRBJ2-5
V gene: TRBV6-5
clone size: NA
D gene: NA
CDR3 DNA: TGTGCCAGCAGTTACCAGGGGAATCTAGAGACCCAGTACTTC
CDR3 protein: CASSYQGNLETQYF

J gene: TRBJ2-5
V gene: TRBV4-2
clone size: NA
D gene: TRBD2
CDR3 DNA: TGTGCCAGCAGCCAAGGCGGGACTAGCGGGGTGGAGACCCAGTACTTC
CDR3 protein: CASSQGGTSGVETQYF

J gene: TRBJ2-7
V gene: TRBV6-5
clone size: NA
D gene: TRBD1
CDR3 DNA: TGTGCCAGCAGTTGGGACAGGAAATACGAGCAGTACTTC
CDR3 protein: CASSWDRKYEQYF

J gene: TRBJ1-2
V gene: TRBV27
clone size: NA
D gene: TRBD1
CDR3 DNA: TGTGCCAGCAGTCCTCAACAGGGGAACTATGGCTACACCTTC
CDR3 protein: CASSPQQGNYGYTF

J gene: TRBJ2-2
V gene: TRBV24-1
clone size: NA
D gene: TRBD1
CDR3 DNA: TGTGCCACCAGTGACCCCGGACAGGGGGAAACCGGGGAGCTGTTTTTT
CDR3 protein: CATSDPGQGETGELFF

J gene: TRBJ1-4
V gene: TRBV14
clone size: NA
D gene: NA
CDR3 DNA: TGTGCCAGCAGCCATTACAGGGTGAACGAAAAACTGTTTTTT
CDR3 protein: CASSHYRVNEKLFF

J gene: TRBJ2-7
V gene: TRBV9
clone size: NA
D gene: TRBD2
CDR3 DNA: TGTGCCAGCAGCGGCCGGACTAGCGGTTCCTACGAGCAGTACTTC
CDR3 protein: CASSGRTSGSYEQYF

J gene: TRBJ1-1
V gene: TRBV2
clone size: NA
D gene: NA
CDR3 DNA: TGTGCCGTCGTGCGGGAGGTCGACACTGAAGCTTTCTTT
CDR3 protein: CAVVREVDTEAFF

J gene: TRBJ2-5
V gene: TRBV5-1
clone size: few
D gene: TRBD1
CDR3 DNA: TGCGCCAGCAGCCCGGGACAGGGGGTCGGGGAGACCCAGTACTTC
CDR3 protein: CASSPGQGVGETQYF

J gene: TRBJ1-2
V gene: TRBV5-6
clone size: few
D gene: NA
CDR3 DNA: TGTGCCAGCAGCTTAGTGGCAGTCTATGGCTACACCTTC
CDR3 protein: CASSLVAVYGYTF

J gene: TRBJ2-5
V gene: TRBV10-2
clone size: NA
D gene: TRBD2
CDR3 DNA: TGCGCCAGCAGTGATTTGGGACTAGAAGAGACCCAGTACTTC
CDR3 protein: CASSDLGLEETQYF

J gene: TRBJ1-2
V gene: TRBV5-1
clone size: NA
D gene: NA
CDR3 DNA: TGCGCCAGCAGCCACAGGGAGGGGATCGGCTACACCTTC
CDR3 protein: CASSHREGIGYTF